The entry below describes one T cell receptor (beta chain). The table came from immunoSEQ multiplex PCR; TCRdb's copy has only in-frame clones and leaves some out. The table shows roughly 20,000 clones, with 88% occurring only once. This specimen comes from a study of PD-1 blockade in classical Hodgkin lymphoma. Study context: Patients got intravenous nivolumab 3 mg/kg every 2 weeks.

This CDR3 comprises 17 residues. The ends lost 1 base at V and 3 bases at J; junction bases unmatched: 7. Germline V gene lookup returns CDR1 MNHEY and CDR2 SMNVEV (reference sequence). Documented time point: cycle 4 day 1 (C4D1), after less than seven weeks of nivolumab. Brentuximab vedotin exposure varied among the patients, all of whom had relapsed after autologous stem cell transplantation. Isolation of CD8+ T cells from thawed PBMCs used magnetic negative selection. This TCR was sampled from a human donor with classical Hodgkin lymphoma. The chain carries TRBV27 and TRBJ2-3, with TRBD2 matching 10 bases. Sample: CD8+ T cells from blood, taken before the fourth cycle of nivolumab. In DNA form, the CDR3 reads TGTGCCAGCAGTTTATTTCTAGCGGGAGATGTAACAGATACGCAGTATTTT. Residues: CASSLFLAGDVTDTQYF.